The T cell receptor (beta chain) described here comes from a study of blood T cell repertoires in COVID-19. Study-level information: Acute and convalescent COVID-19 samples came from the United States, Italy and Spain.

As originally analysed: Amplification of reference gene primers was used by the study to estimate nucleated cell counts. Data came from immunoSEQ multiplex PCR; TCRdb stores just in-frame clones and leaves some out. V and J calls plus clone size are reproduced from that table; the DNA served to infer D and trimming. The sample holds 250,000 to 350,000 clones; 80% to 85% are singletons and the top ten take 15% to 17%. Looked up from germline, CDR1 is GTSNPN and CDR2 is SVGIG (reference sequence). Trimming took off 5 bases at V and 0 bases at J, with 5 bases between the two ends. CDR3 length: 12 amino acids. Seattle patients were enrolled during active infection and followed longitudinally.

The sample was peripheral blood. The V and J genes are TRBV30 and TRBJ1-3, with unresolved D. The sequence was obtained from a person aged 70 to 85 with COVID-19, enrolled during active disease. The CDR3 reads CAWRSSGNTIYF. The CDR3 DNA follows: TGTGCCTGGCGTAGCTCTGGAAACACCATATATTTT.